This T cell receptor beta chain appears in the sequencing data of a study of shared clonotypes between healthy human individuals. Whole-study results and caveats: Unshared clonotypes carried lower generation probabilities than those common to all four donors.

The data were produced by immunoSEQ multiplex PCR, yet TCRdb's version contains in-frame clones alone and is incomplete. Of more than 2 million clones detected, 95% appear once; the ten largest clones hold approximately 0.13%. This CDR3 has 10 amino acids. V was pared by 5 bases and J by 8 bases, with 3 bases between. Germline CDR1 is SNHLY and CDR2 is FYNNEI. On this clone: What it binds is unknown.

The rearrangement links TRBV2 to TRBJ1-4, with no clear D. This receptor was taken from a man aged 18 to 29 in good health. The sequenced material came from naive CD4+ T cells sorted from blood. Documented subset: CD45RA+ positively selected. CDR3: CASSQEKLFF. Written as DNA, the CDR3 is TGTGCCAGCAGTCAGGAAAAACTGTTTTTT.